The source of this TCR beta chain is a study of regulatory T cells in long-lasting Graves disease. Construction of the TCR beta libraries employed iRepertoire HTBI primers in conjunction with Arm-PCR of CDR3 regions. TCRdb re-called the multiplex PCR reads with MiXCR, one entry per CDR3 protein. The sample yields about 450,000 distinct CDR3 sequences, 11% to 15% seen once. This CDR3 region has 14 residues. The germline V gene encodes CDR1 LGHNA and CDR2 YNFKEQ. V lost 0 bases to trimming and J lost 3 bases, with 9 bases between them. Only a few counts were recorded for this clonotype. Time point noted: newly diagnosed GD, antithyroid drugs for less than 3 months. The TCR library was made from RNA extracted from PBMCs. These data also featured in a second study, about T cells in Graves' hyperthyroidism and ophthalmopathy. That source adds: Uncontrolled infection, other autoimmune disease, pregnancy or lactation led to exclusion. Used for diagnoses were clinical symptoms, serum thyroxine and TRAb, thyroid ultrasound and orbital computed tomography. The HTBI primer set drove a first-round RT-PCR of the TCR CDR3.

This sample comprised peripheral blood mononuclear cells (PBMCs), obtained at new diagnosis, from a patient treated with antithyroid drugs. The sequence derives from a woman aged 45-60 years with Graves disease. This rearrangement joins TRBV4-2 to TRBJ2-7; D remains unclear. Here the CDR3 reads CASSQDLQNYEQYF. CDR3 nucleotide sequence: TGTGCCAGCAGCCAAGATCTCCAGAACTACGAGCAGTACTTC.